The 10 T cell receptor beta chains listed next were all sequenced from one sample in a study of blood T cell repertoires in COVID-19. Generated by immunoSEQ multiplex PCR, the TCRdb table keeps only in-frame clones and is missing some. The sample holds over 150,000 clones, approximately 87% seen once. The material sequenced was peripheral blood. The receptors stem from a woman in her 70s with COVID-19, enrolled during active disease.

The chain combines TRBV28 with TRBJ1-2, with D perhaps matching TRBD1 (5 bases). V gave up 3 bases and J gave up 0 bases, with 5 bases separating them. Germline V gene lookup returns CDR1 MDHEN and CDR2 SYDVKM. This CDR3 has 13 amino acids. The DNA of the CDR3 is TGTGCCAGCAGTTTGACAGCTAACTATGGCTACACCTTC. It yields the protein CASSLTANYGYTF.

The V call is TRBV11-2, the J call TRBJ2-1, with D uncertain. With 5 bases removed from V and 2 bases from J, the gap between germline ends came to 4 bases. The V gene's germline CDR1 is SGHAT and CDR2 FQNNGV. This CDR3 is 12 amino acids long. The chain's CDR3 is CASSGPYNEQFF. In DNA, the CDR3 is TGTGCCAGCAGCGGGCCCTACAATGAGCAGTTCTTC.

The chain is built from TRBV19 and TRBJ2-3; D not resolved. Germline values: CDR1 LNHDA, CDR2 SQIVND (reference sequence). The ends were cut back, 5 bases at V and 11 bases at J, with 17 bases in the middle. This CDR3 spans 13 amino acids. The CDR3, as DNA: TGTGCCAGTAGTTCTACGGTGCAAAAGTGGCAGTATTTT. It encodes CASSSTVQKWQYF.

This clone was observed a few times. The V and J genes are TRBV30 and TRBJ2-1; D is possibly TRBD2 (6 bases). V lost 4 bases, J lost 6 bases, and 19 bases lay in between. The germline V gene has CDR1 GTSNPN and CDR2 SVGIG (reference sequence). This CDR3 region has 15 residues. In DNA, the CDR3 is TGTGCCTGGAACTTTATGGGAGGCACAGGCAATGAGCAGTTCTTC. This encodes CAWNFMGGTGNEQFF.

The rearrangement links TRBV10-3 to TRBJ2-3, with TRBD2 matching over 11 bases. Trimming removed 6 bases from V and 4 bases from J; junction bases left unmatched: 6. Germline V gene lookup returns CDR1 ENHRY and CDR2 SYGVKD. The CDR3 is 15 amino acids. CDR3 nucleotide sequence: TGTGCCATCAGGGTCCTAGCGGGAGGCCCAGATACGCAGTATTTT. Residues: CAIRVLAGGPDTQYF.

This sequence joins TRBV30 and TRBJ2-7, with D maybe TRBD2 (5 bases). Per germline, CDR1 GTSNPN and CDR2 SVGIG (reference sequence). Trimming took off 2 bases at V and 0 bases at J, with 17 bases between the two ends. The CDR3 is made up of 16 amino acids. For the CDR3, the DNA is TGTGCCTGGAGTCCTGCCTGGGCGGGTAGCTCCTACGAGCAGTACTTC. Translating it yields CAWSPAWAGSSYEQYF.

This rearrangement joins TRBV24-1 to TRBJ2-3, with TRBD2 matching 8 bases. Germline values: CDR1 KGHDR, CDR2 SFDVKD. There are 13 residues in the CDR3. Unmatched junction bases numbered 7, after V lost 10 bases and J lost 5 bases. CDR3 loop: CATRSGSEDTQYF. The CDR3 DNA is TGTGCCACTCGAAGCGGGAGTGAAGATACGCAGTATTTT.

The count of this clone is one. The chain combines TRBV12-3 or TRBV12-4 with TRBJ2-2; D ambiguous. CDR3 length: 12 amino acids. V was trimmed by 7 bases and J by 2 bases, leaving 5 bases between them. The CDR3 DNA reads TGTGCCAGCATACAAAACACCGGGGAGCTGTTTTTT. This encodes CASIQNTGELFF.

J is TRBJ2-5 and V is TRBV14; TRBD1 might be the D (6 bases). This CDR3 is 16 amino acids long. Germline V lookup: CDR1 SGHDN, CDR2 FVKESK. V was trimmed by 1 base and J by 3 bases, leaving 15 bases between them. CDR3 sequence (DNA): TGTGCCAGCAGCCAAGGCGCCAGGGGCGTGAAAGAGACCCAGTACTTC. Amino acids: CASSQGARGVKETQYF.

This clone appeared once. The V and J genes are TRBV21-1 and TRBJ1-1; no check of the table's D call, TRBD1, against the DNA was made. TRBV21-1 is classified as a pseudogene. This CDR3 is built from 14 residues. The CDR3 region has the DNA TGTGCCAGCAGCGACCCGACAGGGAACACTGAAGCTTTCTTT. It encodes CASSDPTGNTEAFF.